This T cell receptor (beta chain) came from a study of beta chain features in type 1 diabetes. Study-wide results and limits: A greater similarity of naive, central memory and Treg TCRB repertoires was seen among patients than among healthy donors.

TCRB transcripts that were expressed got sequenced, as all of the isolated RNA had been reverse transcribed. Method: immunoSEQ multiplex PCR; TCRdb's copy keeps in-frame clones and lacks some. The repertoire holds 350,000 or so clones, with less than 20% as singletons. The CDR3 consists of 14 residues. Germline V CDR1 and CDR2: SGHTA, FQGTGA. Remarks on this clone: Its antigen is as yet unknown.

The chain joins TRBV7-3 to TRBJ2-3, with 7 bases aligning to TRBD2. Sequencing input: naive CD4+ T cells from blood. This clonotype originated in a woman aged 18-29 years in good health. CDR3 sequence: CDGVSSGSTDTQYF. The CDR3 region has the DNA TGTGACGGGGTCTCTAGCGGCAGCACAGATACGCAGTATTTT.